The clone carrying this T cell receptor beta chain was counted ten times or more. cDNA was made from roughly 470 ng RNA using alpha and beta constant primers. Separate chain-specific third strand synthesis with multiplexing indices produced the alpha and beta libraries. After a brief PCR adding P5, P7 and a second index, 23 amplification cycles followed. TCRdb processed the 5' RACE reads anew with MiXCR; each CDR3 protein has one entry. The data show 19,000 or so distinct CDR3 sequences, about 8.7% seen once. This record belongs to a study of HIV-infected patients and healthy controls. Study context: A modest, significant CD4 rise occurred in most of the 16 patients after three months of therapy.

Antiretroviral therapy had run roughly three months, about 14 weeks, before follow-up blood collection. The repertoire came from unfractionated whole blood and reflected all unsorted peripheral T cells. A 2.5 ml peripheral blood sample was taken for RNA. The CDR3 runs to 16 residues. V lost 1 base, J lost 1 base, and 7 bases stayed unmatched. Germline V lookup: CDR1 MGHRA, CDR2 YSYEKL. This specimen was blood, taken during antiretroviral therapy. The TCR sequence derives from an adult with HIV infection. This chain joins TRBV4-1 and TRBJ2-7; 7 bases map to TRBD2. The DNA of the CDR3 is TGCGCCAGCAGCCAAGCGGAGGGAGCGGGGTCCTACGAGCAGTACTTC. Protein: CASSQAEGAGSYEQYF.